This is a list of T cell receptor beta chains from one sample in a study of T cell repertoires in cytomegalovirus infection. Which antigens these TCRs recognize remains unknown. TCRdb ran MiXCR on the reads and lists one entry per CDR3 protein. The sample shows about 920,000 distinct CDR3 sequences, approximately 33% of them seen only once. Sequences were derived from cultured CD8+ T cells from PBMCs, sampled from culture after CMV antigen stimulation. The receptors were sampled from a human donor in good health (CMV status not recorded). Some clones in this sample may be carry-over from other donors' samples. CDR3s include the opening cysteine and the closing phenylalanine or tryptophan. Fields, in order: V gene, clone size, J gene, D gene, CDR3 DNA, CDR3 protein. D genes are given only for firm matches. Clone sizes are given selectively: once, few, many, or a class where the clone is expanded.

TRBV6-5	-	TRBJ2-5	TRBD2	TGTGCCAGCAGTCACGGCCCAAGACCTAGCGGGGAGACCCAGTACTTC	CASSHGPRPSGETQYF
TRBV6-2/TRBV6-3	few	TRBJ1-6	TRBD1	TGTGCCAGCAGTTTCTTCGACAGGGCTGATTCACCCCTCCACTTT	CASSFFDRADSPLHF
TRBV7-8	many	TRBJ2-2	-	TGTGCCAGCAGCTCGAGGTCGCCGGCGGGCACCGGGGAGCTGTTTTTT	CASSSRSPAGTGELFF
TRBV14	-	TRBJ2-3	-	TGTGCCAGCAGCCAAACGGGCCCCTACACAGATACGCAGTATTTT	CASSQTGPYTDTQYF
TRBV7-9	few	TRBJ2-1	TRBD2	TGTGCCAGCAGCTTAAGTGGCGGGGGTGAATACCAGAGCTCCTACAATGAGCAGTTCTTC	CASSLSGGGEYQSSYNEQFF
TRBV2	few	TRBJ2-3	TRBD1	TGTGCCAGCAGGACAGGGATCCTCACAGATACGCAGTATTTT	CASRTGILTDTQYF
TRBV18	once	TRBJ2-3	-	TGTGCCAGCTCACCCAAAGTACCAGATACGCAGTATTTT	CASSPKVPDTQYF
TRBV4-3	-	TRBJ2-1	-	TGCGCCAGCAGCCCCGAGGGGGGGCACAATGAGCAGTTCTTC	CASSPEGGHNEQFF
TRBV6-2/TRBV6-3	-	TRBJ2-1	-	TGTGCCAGCAGTTACTCAGGGTTTGAGCAGTTCTTC	CASSYSGFEQFF
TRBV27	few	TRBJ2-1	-	TGTGCCAGCAGTTTAAGCCAGGGACCTTACAATGAGCAGTTCTTC	CASSLSQGPYNEQFF
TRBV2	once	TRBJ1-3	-	TGTGCCAGCAGCCAGGGTTTAAGAAACACCATATATTTT	CASSQGLRNTIYF
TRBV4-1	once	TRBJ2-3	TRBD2	TGCGCCAGCAGCCTTGAACTAGCGGGGCCTGATATGCAGTATTTT	CASSLELAGPDMQYF
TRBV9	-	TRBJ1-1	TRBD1	TGTGCCAGCAGCGTGATAGGGACAGCGAACACTGAAGCTTTCTTT	CASSVIGTANTEAFF
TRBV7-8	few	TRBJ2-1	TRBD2	TGTGCCAGCAGCTTTAGACTAGCGGGGGACTCGGTATACAATGAGCAGTTCTTC	CASSFRLAGDSVYNEQFF
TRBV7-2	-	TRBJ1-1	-	TGTGCCAGCAGCTTAACCCGTCCGGGTTTGTGGGCTGAAGCTTTCTTT	CASSLTRPGLWAEAFF
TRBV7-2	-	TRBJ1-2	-	TGTGCCAGCAGCAACAGGGCTTACTATGGCTACACCTTC	CASSNRAYYGYTF